This TCR beta chain was obtained from a study of memory B cells and T cells in multiple sclerosis. CFSE-dim autoproliferating and CFSE-high non-proliferating T cells from unstimulated culture were sequenced separately. Cultures began with approximately 4.5x10^7 CFSE-labeled PBMCs, unstimulated for more than 6 days, with replicate wells pooled. Without exogenous stimuli, 0.4 to 0.6 uM CFSE-labeled PBMCs were cultured serum-free. A note on this clone: Its target is not known.

This CDR3 spans 14 amino acids. Trimming removed 0 bases at V and 7 bases at J, with 13 bases between. Germline lookup yields CDR1 SGHRS and CDR2 YFSETQ. The repertoire was sequenced with immunoSEQ multiplex PCR; TCRdb's copy has only in-frame clones and lacks some. The table lists approximately 30,000 clones, 86% of them singletons. Sequencing was carried out using PBMCs from blood kept in culture. The TCR originated in a human donor with multiple sclerosis. The chain links TRBV5-1 to TRBJ1-2; D is possibly TRBD1 (5 bases). The CDR3 loop reads CASSLVPQGGGYTF. In DNA, the CDR3 is TGCGCCAGCAGCTTGGTACCCCAGGGAGGTGGCTACACCTTC.